A single TCR beta chain is shown here with its context. The record originates from a study of patients and donors after allogeneic stem cell transplantation. MiXCR was run by TCRdb on the RT-PCR reads, yielding one entry per CDR3 protein. Found here are 70,000 to 85,000 distinct CDR3 sequences, approximately 25% of them singletons; the top ten hold around 27%. The ends were cut back, 2 bases at V and 4 bases at J, with 11 bases in the middle. Per the germline V gene, CDR1 is MNHEY and CDR2 is SVGEGT. The CDR3 consists of 14 residues. The sequence was collected from a human donor who was either an allogeneic HSCT recipient or a stem cell or donor lymphocyte infusion donor (not recorded which). It is not recorded whose cells these are; they may come from a transplant donor. The sequencing input was blood, either unsorted or a sorted T cell fraction (not recorded which). This rearrangement joins TRBV6-2 or TRBV6-3 to TRBJ1-1, with D hard to call. Here the CDR3 reads CASSYSAGGTEAFF. Written as DNA, the CDR3 is TGTGCCAGCAGTTACAGTGCGGGCGGCACTGAAGCTTTCTTT.